These T cell receptor beta chains were read from a single sample in a study of cytotoxic CD8 clonotypes in ibrutinib-treated CLL. The data were produced by immunoSEQ multiplex PCR, yet TCRdb's version contains in-frame clones alone and is incomplete. The profile shows approximately 60,000 clones, 50% to 70% of them singletons. The specimen comprised PBMCs, sampled at disease progression, from a patient treated with ibrutinib. The receptor set was obtained from a human donor with chronic lymphocytic leukemia. CDR3s include the opening cysteine and the closing phenylalanine or tryptophan. Fields, in order: CDR3 protein, D gene, J gene, V gene. A D gene is named only where the DNA matches it firmly.

CDR3 protein: CASSFLPPPGLGEQYF
D gene: -
J gene: TRBJ2-7
V gene: TRBV7-2

CDR3 protein: CASSVVTGGNNEQFF
D gene: TRBD1
J gene: TRBJ2-1
V gene: TRBV9

CDR3 protein: CASIVVAGVSYEQYF
D gene: -
J gene: TRBJ2-7
V gene: TRBV2

CDR3 protein: CAWSVGSSGVGEKLFF
D gene: -
J gene: TRBJ1-4
V gene: TRBV30

CDR3 protein: CASSSIWVNEQFF
D gene: -
J gene: TRBJ2-1
V gene: TRBV19

CDR3 protein: CASSVVGSGTYNEQFF
D gene: TRBD2
J gene: TRBJ2-1
V gene: TRBV9

CDR3 protein: CASSVSPGGGTDTQYF
D gene: -
J gene: TRBJ2-3
V gene: TRBV9

CDR3 protein: CASRLAGALKTQYF
D gene: TRBD2
J gene: TRBJ2-5
V gene: TRBV28

CDR3 protein: CASKTTGPFMNTEAFF
D gene: TRBD1
J gene: TRBJ1-1
V gene: TRBV28

CDR3 protein: CASSFPAGGPFGVATDTQYF
D gene: TRBD2
J gene: TRBJ2-3
V gene: TRBV28